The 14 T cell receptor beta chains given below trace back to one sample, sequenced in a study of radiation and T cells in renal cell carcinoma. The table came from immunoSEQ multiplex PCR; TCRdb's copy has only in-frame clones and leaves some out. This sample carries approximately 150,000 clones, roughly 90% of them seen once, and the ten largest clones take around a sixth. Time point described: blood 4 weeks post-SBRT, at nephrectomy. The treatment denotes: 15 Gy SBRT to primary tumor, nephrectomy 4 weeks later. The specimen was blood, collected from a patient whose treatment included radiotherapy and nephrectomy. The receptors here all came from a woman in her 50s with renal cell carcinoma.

The CDR3, as DNA: TGTGCCAGCAGCTTGGACTCCCTCCCCCGGCAGTACTTC. As protein: CASSLDSLPRQYF. This sequence joins TRBV7-2 and TRBJ2-7; D might be TRBD2 (5 bases). Germline V gene data show CDR1 as SGHTA and CDR2 as FQGNSA. The V and J ends lost 3 bases and 9 bases respectively, with 15 bases between them. This CDR3 spans 13 amino acids.

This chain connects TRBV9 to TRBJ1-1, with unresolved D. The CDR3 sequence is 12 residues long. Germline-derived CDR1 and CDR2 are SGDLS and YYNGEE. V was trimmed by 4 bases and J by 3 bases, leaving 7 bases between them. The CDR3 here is CASSPRDTEAFF. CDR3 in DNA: TGTGCCAGCAGCCCCCGGGACACTGAAGCTTTCTTT.

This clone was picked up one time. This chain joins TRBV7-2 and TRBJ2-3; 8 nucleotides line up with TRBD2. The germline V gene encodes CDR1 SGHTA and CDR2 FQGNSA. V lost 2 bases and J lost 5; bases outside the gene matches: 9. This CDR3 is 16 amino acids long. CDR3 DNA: TGTGCCAGCAGCTTAACCGGGGGAGCGGGAGAAGATACGCAGTATTTT. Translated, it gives CASSLTGGAGEDTQYF.

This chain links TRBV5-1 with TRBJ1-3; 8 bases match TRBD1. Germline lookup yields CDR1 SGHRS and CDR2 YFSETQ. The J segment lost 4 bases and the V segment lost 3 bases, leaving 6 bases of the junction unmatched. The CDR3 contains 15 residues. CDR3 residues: CASSSVGQEGNTIYF. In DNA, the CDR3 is TGCGCCAGCAGCTCTGTGGGACAGGAAGGAAACACCATATATTTT.

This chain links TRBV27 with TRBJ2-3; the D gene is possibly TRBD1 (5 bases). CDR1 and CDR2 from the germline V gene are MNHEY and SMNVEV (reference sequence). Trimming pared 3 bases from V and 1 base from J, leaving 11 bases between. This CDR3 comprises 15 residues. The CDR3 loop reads CASSLSPRGTDTQYF. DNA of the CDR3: TGTGCCAGCAGTTTGAGCCCCAGGGGCACAGATACGCAGTATTTT.

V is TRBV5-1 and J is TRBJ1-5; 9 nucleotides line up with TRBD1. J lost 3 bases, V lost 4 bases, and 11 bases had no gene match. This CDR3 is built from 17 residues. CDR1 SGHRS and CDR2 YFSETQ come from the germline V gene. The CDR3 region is CASSPQGTGNNNQPQHF. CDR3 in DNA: TGCGCCAGCAGCCCCCAAGGGACAGGGAATAACAATCAGCCCCAGCATTTT.

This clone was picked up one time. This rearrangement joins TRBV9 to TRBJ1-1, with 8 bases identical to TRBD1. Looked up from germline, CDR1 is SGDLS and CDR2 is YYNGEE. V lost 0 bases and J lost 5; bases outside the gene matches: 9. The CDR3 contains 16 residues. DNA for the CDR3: TGTGCCAGCAGCGTAGATTTCACAGGGGGGTGGACTGAAGCTTTCTTT. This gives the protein CASSVDFTGGWTEAFF.

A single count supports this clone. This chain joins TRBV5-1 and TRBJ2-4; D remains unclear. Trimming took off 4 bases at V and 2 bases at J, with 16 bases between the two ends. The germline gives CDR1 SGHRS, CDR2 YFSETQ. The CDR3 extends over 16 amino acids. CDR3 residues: CASSLSPIRPKNIQYF. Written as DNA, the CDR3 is TGCGCCAGCAGCCTCTCTCCGATAAGGCCCAAAAACATTCAGTACTTC. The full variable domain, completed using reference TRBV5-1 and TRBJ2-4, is KAGVTQTPRYLIKTRGQQVTLSCSPISGHRSVSWYQQTPGQGLQFLFEYFSETQRNKGNFPGRFSGRQFSNSRSEMNVSTLELGDSALYLCASSLSPIRPKNIQYFGAGTRLSVL.

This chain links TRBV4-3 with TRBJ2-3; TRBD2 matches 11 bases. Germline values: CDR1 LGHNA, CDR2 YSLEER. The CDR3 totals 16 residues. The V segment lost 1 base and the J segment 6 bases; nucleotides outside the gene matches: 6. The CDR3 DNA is TGCGCCAGCAGCCAAGCGGGACTAGCGGTTCCGGATACGCAGTATTTT. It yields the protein CASSQAGLAVPDTQYF.

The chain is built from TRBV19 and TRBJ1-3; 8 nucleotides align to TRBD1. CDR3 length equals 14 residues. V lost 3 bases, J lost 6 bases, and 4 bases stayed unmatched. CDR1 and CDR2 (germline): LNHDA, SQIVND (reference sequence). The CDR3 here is CASSIGTGTNTIYF. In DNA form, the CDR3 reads TGTGCCAGTAGTATTGGGACAGGAACAAACACCATATATTTT. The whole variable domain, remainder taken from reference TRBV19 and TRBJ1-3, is DGGITQSPKYLFRKEGQNVTLSCEQNLNHDAMYWYRQDPGQGLRLIYYSQIVNDFQKGDIAEGYSVSREKKESFPLTVTSAQKNPTAFYLCASSIGTGTNTIYFGEGSWLTVV.

The CDR3 nucleotides read TGTGCCAGCAGTACCCCCGAAAAACTGTTTTTT. Residues: CASSTPEKLFF. The chain employs TRBV6-6 and TRBJ1-4; D not certain. CDR3 length equals 11 residues. V lost 5 bases and J lost 8, with 6 bases in between. The germline gives CDR1 MNHNY, CDR2 SVGAGI (reference sequence).

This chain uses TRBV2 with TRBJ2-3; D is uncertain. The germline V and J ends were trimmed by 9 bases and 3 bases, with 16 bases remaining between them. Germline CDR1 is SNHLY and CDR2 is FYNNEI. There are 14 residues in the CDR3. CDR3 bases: TGTGCCAGTCAGGATGGGTATAGGACAGATACGCAGTATTTT. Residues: CASQDGYRTDTQYF.

The CDR3 DNA sequence: TGTGCCAGCAGGTTCACGGGTTCACCCCTCCACTTT. The encoded protein is CASRFTGSPLHF. The chain combines TRBV2 with TRBJ1-6; D uncertain. V was shortened by 6 bases and J by 9 bases, with 9 bases between the two germline ends. This CDR3 spans 12 amino acids. Germline V gene lookup returns CDR1 SNHLY and CDR2 FYNNEI.

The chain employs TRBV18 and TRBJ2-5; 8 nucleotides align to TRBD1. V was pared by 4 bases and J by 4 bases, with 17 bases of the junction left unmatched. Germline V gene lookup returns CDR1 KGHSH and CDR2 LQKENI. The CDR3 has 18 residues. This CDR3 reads CASSLQFRGQGIGETQYF. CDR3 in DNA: TGTGCCAGCTCACTCCAATTCCGAGGACAGGGTATAGGAGAGACCCAGTACTTC.